The next 7 T cell receptor beta chains were all read from a single sample in a study of T cells in Graves' hyperthyroidism and ophthalmopathy. Amplified TCR beta CDR3 regions came from RNA transcripts. Initially, a first-round RT-PCR of the TCR CDR3 employed the HTBI primer set. Via MiXCR, TCRdb re-called the multiplex PCR reads, giving one row per CDR3 protein. The sample shows approximately 600,000 distinct CDR3 sequences, 14% of them seen only once. The sample comprised blood. These receptors were obtained from a woman aged 18-29 years with Graves' ophthalmopathy.

This clonotype was picked up many times. The CDR3, as DNA: TGTGCCAGCAGCCAAACAGATAGGACGACTGAAGCTTTCTTT. Protein product: CASSQTDRTTEAFF. V usage is TRBV3-1 and J usage is TRBJ1-1; D call uncertain. CDR3 length equals 14 residues. From germline, CDR1 is LGHDT and CDR2 YNNKEL (reference sequence). Trimming left V 2 bases short and J 5 bases short, with 12 bases between.

Only one count was recorded for this clonotype. One junction end does not reproduce the germline sequence, and a read error may be involved. The chain has TRBV6-8 and TRBJ1-5; TRBD1 agrees at 7 bases. The CDR3 extends over 14 amino acids. In germline, CDR1 is MNHGY, CDR2 SAAAGT. CDR3 sequence (DNA): TGTGTCAGCAGGAGGGGGCATGGCAATCAGCCCCAGCATTTT. Protein sequence: CVSRRGHGNQPQHF.

As to this clonotype: A clone one base away is much larger, so this may be a read error. The chain carries TRBV29-1 and TRBJ2-7; 10 positions agree with TRBD1. The end of the DNA aligns better with TRBJ2-1, so the J call may be wrong. Looked up from germline, CDR1 is SQVTM and CDR2 is ANQGSEA. The CDR3 contains 14 residues. The CDR3 sequence: CSVEWDRGGYEQFF. In DNA, the CDR3 is TGCAGCGTTGAGTGGGACAGGGGAGGCTACGAGCAGTTCTTC.

The chain couples TRBV13 to TRBJ2-5; 13 positions agree with TRBD2. Germline CDR1 PRHDT, CDR2 FYEKMQ (reference sequence). This CDR3 is 18 amino acids long. Unmatched junction bases numbered 13, after V lost 6 bases and J lost 3 bases. Here the CDR3 reads CASSTRLAGGGSKETQYF. For the CDR3, the DNA is TGTGCCAGCAGTACCAGACTAGCGGGAGGTGGGTCCAAAGAGACCCAGTACTTC.

Ten or more counts support this clonotype. This sequence joins TRBV11-3 and TRBJ1-2, with 7 bases that match TRBD1. The CDR3 contains 14 residues. J was trimmed by 4 bases and V by 2 bases; bases with no gene match: 4. In germline, CDR1 is SGHNT, CDR2 YENEEA. In DNA, the CDR3 is TGTGCCAGCAGCTTAAGGGGGCCGGCCTATGGCTACACCTTC. This gives the protein CASSLRGPAYGYTF.

The chain is built from TRBV3-1 and TRBJ1-2, with 9 nucleotides matching TRBD1. V lost 4 bases to trimming and J lost 4 bases; unmatched junction nucleotides: 10. In germline, CDR1 is LGHDT, CDR2 YNNKEL (reference sequence). This CDR3 has 16 residues. The CDR3 loop reads CASSPGQGSGSYGYTF. The CDR3 DNA reads TGTGCCAGCAGCCCGGGACAGGGCTCGGGGTCCTATGGCTACACCTTC.

This clonotype was seen many times. The J gene is TRBJ2-7, the V gene TRBV7-9; the D gene is possibly TRBD2 (5 bases). V was clipped by 1 base and J by 5 bases, with 9 bases between them. The CDR3 totals 13 residues. The V gene's germline CDR1 is SEHNR and CDR2 FQNEAQ (reference sequence). The CDR3 coding sequence is TGTGCCAGCAGCTTAGTTCCGGGGAACGAGCAGTACTTC. Its translation is CASSLVPGNEQYF.